This T cell receptor (beta chain) was identified in a study of blood T cell repertoires in COVID-19. For the study at large: PBMCs, B-cell-depleted T cells, or T cells were the source of the cDNA or gDNA that made up the material.

The table came from immunoSEQ multiplex PCR; TCRdb's copy has only in-frame clones and leaves some out. The sample includes 150,000 to 200,000 clones, around 83% of them seen just once. Germline V CDR1 and CDR2: KGHSH, LQKENI. The CDR3 sequence is 16 residues long. V lost 3 bases and J lost 6, with 20 bases in between. The rearrangement joins TRBV18 to TRBJ1-1, with D possibly TRBD1 on 5 matching bases. This receptor was identified in a woman aged 70-85 years who had recovered from COVID-19. Sequencing input: peripheral blood. Here the CDR3 reads CASSPPGTRGDAEAFF. The CDR3 region has the DNA TGTGCCAGCTCACCCCCCGGGACCCGGGGGGATGCTGAAGCTTTCTTT.